This T cell receptor (beta chain) was retrieved from a study of T cell responses to AZD1222 COVID-19 vaccine. Study results and caveats: Mapped onto spike, vaccine-associated CD4 TCRs spanned it and were dominant at 160-218 and 743-854. Two AZD1222 doses significantly raised spike-specific TCR breadth and depth over controls.

Repertoires were generated with immunoSEQ multiplex PCR, while TCRdb's copy carries only in-frame clones and drops some. The repertoire holds approximately 200,000 clones, with around nine tenths as singletons. Of note for this clone: Its antigen remains unknown.

Germline assignment: CDR1 SQVTM and CDR2 ANQGSEA. The CDR3 is 13 residues long. The V and J ends lost 7 bases and 3 bases, in that order; junction bases with no gene match: 7. The origin of this receptor is an adult in good health. The material was peripheral blood, obtained on day 0 of AZD1222 vaccination. The chain uses TRBV29-1 and TRBJ1-1; 8 nucleotides match TRBD1. Here the CDR3 reads CSGGQGGDTEAFF. The CDR3 nucleotides are TGCAGCGGCGGACAGGGCGGGGACACTGAAGCTTTCTTT.